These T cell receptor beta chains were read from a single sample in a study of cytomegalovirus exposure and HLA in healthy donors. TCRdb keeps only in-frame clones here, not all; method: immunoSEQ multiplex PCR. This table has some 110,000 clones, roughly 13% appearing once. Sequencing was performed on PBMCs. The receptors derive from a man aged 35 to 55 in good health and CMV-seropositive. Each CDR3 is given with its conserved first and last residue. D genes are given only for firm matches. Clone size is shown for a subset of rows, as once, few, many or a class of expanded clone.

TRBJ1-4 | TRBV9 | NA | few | CASSVGGWGKTNEKLFF | TGTGCCAGCAGCGTGGGGGGTTGGGGGAAGACTAATGAAAAACTGTTTTTT
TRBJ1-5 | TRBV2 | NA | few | CASSESGPSQPQHF | TGTGCCAGCAGTGAGTCGGGTCCGAGTCAGCCCCAGCATTTT
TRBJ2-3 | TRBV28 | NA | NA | CASSSHSTDTQYF | TGTGCCAGCAGTTCCCACTCGACAGATACGCAGTATTTT
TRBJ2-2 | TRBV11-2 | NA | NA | CASSYDIGELFF | TGTGCCAGCAGCTATGACATCGGGGAGCTGTTTTTT
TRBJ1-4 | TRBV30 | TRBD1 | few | CAWTQGVREKLFF | TGTGCCTGGACCCAGGGGGTCCGTGAAAAACTGTTTTTT
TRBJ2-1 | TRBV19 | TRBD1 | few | CASSMTGGARNEQFF | TGTGCCAGTAGTATGACAGGGGGCGCGCGTAATGAGCAGTTCTTC
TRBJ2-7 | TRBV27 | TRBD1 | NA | CASRRTGGSYEQYF | TGTGCCAGCAGACGGACAGGGGGCTCCTACGAGCAGTACTTC
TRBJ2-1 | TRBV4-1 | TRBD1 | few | CASKARQGLNEQFF | TGCGCCAGCAAAGCAAGACAGGGCCTCAATGAGCAGTTCTTC
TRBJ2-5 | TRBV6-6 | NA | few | CASSDQTRKTQYF | TGTGCCAGCAGTGACCAGACTAGGAAGACCCAGTACTTC
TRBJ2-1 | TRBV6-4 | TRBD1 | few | CARTLRQGYEQFF | TGTGCCAGAACATTGCGACAGGGCTATGAGCAGTTCTTC
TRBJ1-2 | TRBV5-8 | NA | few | CASSLVLRGYGYTF | TGTGCCAGCAGCTTGGTCCTCAGGGGCTATGGCTACACCTTC
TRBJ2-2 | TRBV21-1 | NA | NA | CASVKGLAGGRNTGELFF | TGTGCCAGCGTGAAAGGACTAGCGGGAGGCCGGAACACCGGGGAGCTGTTTTTT
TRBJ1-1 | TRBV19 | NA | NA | CASSTVLNTEAFF | TGTGCCAGTAGTACGGTTCTGAACACTGAAGCTTTCTTT